This record looks at one TCR beta chain sequence and its context. Its antigen remains unidentified. The source of the sample is a study of Graves' ophthalmopathy and Graves' hyperthyroidism. At the level of the study: Before any treatment was given, at initial diagnosis, peripheral blood was collected. Study outcomes and limitations: With 70.59% sensitivity and more than 72% specificity, the model predicted ophthalmopathy progression. Most thyroid clonotypes expanded beyond 0.001 frequency were also found in blood.

The CDR3 totals 13 residues. Germline V gene data show CDR1 as MNHNS and CDR2 as SASEGT. V lost 8 bases and J 0 bases, leaving 11 bases between the germline ends. Amplifying from RNA transcripts, the study obtained TCR beta CDR3 regions. Second-round multiplex PCR came after first-round RT-PCR with HTBI primers. TCRdb redid the calling of the multiplex PCR reads with MiXCR, one entry per CDR3 protein. The sample carries around 400,000 distinct CDR3 sequences, approximately 20% recorded once. The sequence was collected from a woman aged 18-29 years with Graves' ophthalmopathy. The sample was peripheral blood. The chain uses TRBV6-1 and TRBJ2-7, with D possibly TRBD2 on 6 matching bases. The CDR3 loop is CASGEAGSYEQYF. Here the CDR3 DNA reads TGTGCCAGCGGGGAAGCGGGCTCCTACGAGCAGTACTTC.